These 10 T cell receptor beta chains came from one sample sequenced in a study of T cells in Graves' hyperthyroidism and ophthalmopathy. From RNA transcripts, TCR beta CDR3 regions were amplified. TCR CDR3 underwent first-round RT-PCR with the HTBI primer set. MiXCR, run by TCRdb on the multiplex PCR reads, gives a single entry per CDR3 protein. The sample lists roughly 510,000 distinct CDR3 sequences; 40% to 50% were seen once. The specimen was peripheral blood or thyroid tissue (not recorded which). These TCRs come from an adult woman with Graves' disease, either hyperthyroidism or ophthalmopathy (not recorded which).

This clonotype was seen ten or more times. DNA for the CDR3: TGTGCCATACTTGGAGGAGGGGCCAACGTCCTGACTTTC. Translated, it gives CAILGGGANVLTF. This chain uses TRBV10-3 with TRBJ2-6; D is possibly TRBD2 (5 bases). Trimming cost V 9 bases and J 4 bases, with 10 bases left between them. The CDR3 sequence is 13 residues long. Germline V gives CDR1 ENHRY, CDR2 SYGVKD.

This clonotype was observed many times. The chain combines TRBV4-1 with TRBJ1-2, with 10 bases aligning to TRBD1. Germline assignment: CDR1 MGHRA and CDR2 YSYEKL. Trimming cost V 3 bases and J 6 bases; bases outside gene matches: 7. CDR3 length: 15 residues. CDR3 residues: CASSHPRQGANGYTF. DNA of the CDR3: TGCGCCAGCAGCCATCCCCGACAGGGGGCTAATGGCTACACCTTC.

This clonotype was observed many times. The rearrangement joins TRBV4-1 to TRBJ2-5; the match to TRBD1 covers 8 bases. This CDR3 is 16 amino acids long. Looked up from germline, CDR1 is MGHRA and CDR2 is YSYEKL. V was clipped by 4 bases and J by 4 bases; unmatched bases: 11. The CDR3 nucleotides are TGCGCCAGCAGCCCGGAGGGGACAGGAAAGGGAGAGACCCAGTACTTC. This codes for CASSPEGTGKGETQYF.

The rearrangement joins TRBV7-2 to TRBJ1-5; no clear D gene. Trimming cost V 5 bases and J 10 bases, with 12 bases left between them. Per germline, CDR1 SGHTA and CDR2 FQGNSA. There are 12 residues in the CDR3. CDR3 in amino acids: CASSTGGEPQHF. The CDR3, as DNA: TGTGCCAGCAGCACCGGAGGAGAACCCCAGCATTTT.

Comment on this clonotype: This may arise from a read error, as a much more abundant clone is one base away. The gene calls are TRBV7-9 and TRBJ1-4; D uncertain. V lost 5 bases, J lost 8 bases, and 15 bases lay in between. The CDR3 runs to 14 residues. Germline V gene lookup returns CDR1 SEHNR and CDR2 FQNEAQ (reference sequence). The CDR3 loop is CASSLYGPSEKLFF. CDR3 in DNA: TGTGCCAGCAGCCTATACGGGCCCTCAGAAAAACTGTTTTTT.

The rearrangement joins TRBV13 to TRBJ2-7, with 12 bases that match TRBD2. Trimming took 0 bases from V and 3 from J; bases not matched to a gene: 6. From germline, CDR1 is PRHDT and CDR2 FYEKMQ (reference sequence). The length of the CDR3 is 17 residues. The CDR3 loop reads CASSLGPPGLAGYEQYF. The CDR3 bases are TGTGCCAGCAGCTTAGGCCCGCCGGGACTAGCGGGCTACGAGCAGTACTTC.

Here the CDR3 reads CASSSTITTNEKLFF. CDR3 bases: TGTGCCAGCAGCTCAACGATAACAACTAATGAAAAACTGTTTTTT. The V call is TRBV9, the J call TRBJ1-4; D gene ambiguous. The CDR3 loop spans 15 amino acids. Germline CDR1 is SGDLS and CDR2 is YYNGEE. Trimming took off 4 bases at V and 0 bases at J, with 10 bases between the two ends.

J is TRBJ2-5 and V is TRBV20-1; 9 bases match TRBD1. The V gene's germline CDR1 is DFQATT and CDR2 SNEGSKA (reference sequence). The CDR3 has 12 amino acids. Trimming cost V 6 bases and J 4 bases; bases outside gene matches: 3. CDR3 sequence: CSANRGRETQYF. CDR3 in DNA: TGCAGTGCAAACAGGGGGCGAGAGACCCAGTACTTC.

The chain recombines TRBV5-4 with TRBJ2-7; D may be TRBD1 (5 bases). Germline V gives CDR1 SGHNT, CDR2 YYREEE (reference sequence). V lost 2 bases and J lost 3, with 24 bases in between. The CDR3 runs 18 residues. CDR3 nucleotide sequence: TGTGCCAGCAGCTTATCCCGTGGGGCGGCAGTCGCACTCTACGAGCAGTACTTC. Its protein is CASSLSRGAAVALYEQYF.

This rearrangement joins TRBV10-3 to TRBJ1-2, with D perhaps matching TRBD1 (6 bases). The CDR3 covers 13 residues. V was trimmed by 4 bases and J by 6 bases, leaving 12 bases between them. Germline V gene lookup returns CDR1 ENHRY and CDR2 SYGVKD. In nucleotides, the CDR3 is TGTGCCATCAGTGCGCAGGGGTCCCATGGCTACACCTTC. This encodes CAISAQGSHGYTF.